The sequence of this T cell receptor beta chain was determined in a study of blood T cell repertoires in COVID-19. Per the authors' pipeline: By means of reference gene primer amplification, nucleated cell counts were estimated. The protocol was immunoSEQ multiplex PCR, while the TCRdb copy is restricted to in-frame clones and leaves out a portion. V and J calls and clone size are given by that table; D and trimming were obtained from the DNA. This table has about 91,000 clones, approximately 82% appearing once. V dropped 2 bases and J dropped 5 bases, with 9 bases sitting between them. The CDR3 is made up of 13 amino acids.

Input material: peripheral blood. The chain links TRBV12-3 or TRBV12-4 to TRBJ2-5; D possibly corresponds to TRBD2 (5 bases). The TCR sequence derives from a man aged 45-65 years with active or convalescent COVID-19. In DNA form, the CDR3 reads TGTGCCAGCAGTTTAAAGGGCGGGGAGACCCAGTACTTC. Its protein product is CASSLKGGETQYF.